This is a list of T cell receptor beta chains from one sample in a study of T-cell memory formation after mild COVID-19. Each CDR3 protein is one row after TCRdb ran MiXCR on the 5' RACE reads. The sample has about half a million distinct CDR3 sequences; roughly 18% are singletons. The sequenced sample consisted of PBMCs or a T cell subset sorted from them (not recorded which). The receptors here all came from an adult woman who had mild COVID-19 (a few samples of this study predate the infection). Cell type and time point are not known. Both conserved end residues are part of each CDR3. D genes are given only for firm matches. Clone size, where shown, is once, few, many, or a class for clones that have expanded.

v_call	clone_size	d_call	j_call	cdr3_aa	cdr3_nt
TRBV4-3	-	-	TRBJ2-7	CASSQDRALYEQYF	TGCGCCAGCAGCCAAGATCGGGCGCTCTACGAGCAGTACTTC
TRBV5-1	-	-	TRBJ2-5	CASSFTTQETQYF	TGCGCCAGCAGCTTCACTACCCAAGAGACCCAGTACTTC
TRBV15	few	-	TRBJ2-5	CATSRGGVGVETQYF	TGTGCCACCAGCAGAGGGGGCGTGGGGGTAGAGACCCAGTACTTC
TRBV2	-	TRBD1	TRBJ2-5	CASRGQGMETQYF	TGTGCCAGCAGGGGACAGGGTATGGAGACCCAGTACTTC
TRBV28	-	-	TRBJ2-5	CASSSAWDGSQETQYF	TGTGCCAGCAGTTCGGCGTGGGACGGATCTCAAGAGACCCAGTACTTC
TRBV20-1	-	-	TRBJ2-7	CSAPSVGEQYF	TGCAGTGCTCCCTCCGTGGGCGAGCAGTACTTC
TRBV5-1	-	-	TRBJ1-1	CASSTNRALNTEAFF	TGCGCCAGCAGCACAAACAGGGCCCTGAACACTGAAGCTTTCTTT
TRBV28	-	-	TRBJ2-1	CASSSYAGRPPEQFF	TGTGCCAGCAGTTCCTACGCCGGGAGACCTCCAGAGCAGTTCTTC
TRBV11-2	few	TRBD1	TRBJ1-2	CASSFTTGARYYGYTF	TGTGCCAGCAGCTTCACCACAGGGGCACGATACTATGGCTACACCTTC
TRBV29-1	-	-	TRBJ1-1	CSVSSRAGFMNTEAFF	TGCAGCGTTTCATCACGGGCGGGATTTATGAACACTGAAGCTTTCTTT